The next 6 T cell receptor beta chains were all read from a single sample in a study of blood T cell repertoires in COVID-19. Produced via immunoSEQ multiplex PCR; TCRdb's table is partial and in-frame only. The table lists approximately 260,000 clones, around 85% of them singletons. What was sequenced was peripheral blood. These receptor sequences come from a woman aged 40 to 55 with active or convalescent COVID-19.

Only a few counts were recorded for this clone. The genes are TRBV6-1 and TRBJ1-3; D not certain. V was trimmed by 6 bases and J by 4 bases, leaving 16 bases between them. The CDR3 has 15 residues. Germline CDR1 is MNHNS and CDR2 is SASEGT. CDR3 amino acids: CASSSSGSLGNTIYF. The CDR3, as DNA: TGTGCCAGCAGCTCCAGCGGGAGCCTCGGAAACACCATATATTTT.

This clone was picked up a small number of times. This rearrangement joins TRBV9 to TRBJ2-5; TRBD2 matches 8 bases. With V trimmed by 0 bases and J by 0 bases, 4 bases remained unmatched. Germline CDR1 reads SGDLS; CDR2 reads YYNGEE. This CDR3 spans 16 amino acids. CDR3 in DNA: TGTGCCAGCAGCGTAGGAGTAGCGGGGTACCAAGAGACCCAGTACTTC. This codes for CASSVGVAGYQETQYF.

The chain combines TRBV11-2 with TRBJ2-3; tentative D call: TRBD2 (6 bases). Germline loops: CDR1 SGHAT, CDR2 FQNNGV. This CDR3 is built from 17 residues. V dropped 5 bases and J dropped 0 bases, with 18 bases sitting between them. The CDR3 here is CASSRGGAGTSTDTQYF. The CDR3 DNA reads as TGTGCCAGCAGCCGCGGCGGGGCGGGGACTAGCACAGATACGCAGTATTTT.

The chain couples TRBV11-2 to TRBJ1-5; TRBD1 aligns across 8 bases. This CDR3 is built from 14 residues. CDR1 SGHAT and CDR2 FQNNGV come from the germline V gene. The V and J ends lost 4 bases and 5 bases, in that order; junction bases with no gene match: 4. The CDR3 here is CASSYSGGHQPQHF. The DNA for the CDR3 is TGTGCCAGCAGCTACTCAGGGGGCCATCAGCCCCAGCATTTT.

This rearrangement joins TRBV19 to TRBJ1-6, with D possibly TRBD1 on 5 matching bases. This CDR3 has 15 amino acids. Germline assignment: CDR1 LNHDA and CDR2 SQIVND (reference sequence). The ends were cut back, 3 bases at V and 8 bases at J, with 14 bases in the middle. The CDR3 region is CASSIGGRGDSPLHF. The CDR3 coding sequence is TGTGCCAGTAGTATCGGGGGGAGAGGGGATTCACCCCTCCACTTT.

V and J are TRBV6-5 and TRBJ2-3; TRBD2 might be the D (5 bases). The germline gives CDR1 MNHEY, CDR2 SVGAGI. CDR3 length: 12 residues. The CDR3 loop is CTSRGSTDTQYF. In nucleotides, the CDR3 is TGTACCTCTCGAGGGTCCACAGATACGCAGTATTTT.